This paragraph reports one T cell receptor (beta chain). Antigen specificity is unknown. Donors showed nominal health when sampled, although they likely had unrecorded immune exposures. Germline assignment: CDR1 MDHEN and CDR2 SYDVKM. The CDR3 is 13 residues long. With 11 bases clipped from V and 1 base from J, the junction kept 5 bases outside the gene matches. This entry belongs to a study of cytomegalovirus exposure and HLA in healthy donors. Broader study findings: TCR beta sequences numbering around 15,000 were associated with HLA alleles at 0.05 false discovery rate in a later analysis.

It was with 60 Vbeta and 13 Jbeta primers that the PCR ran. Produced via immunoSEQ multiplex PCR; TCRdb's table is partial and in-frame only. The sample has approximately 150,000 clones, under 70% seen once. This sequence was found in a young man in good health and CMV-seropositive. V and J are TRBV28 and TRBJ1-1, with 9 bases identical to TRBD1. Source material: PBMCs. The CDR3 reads CASGTGWNTEAFF. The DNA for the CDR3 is TGTGCCTCCGGGACAGGGTGGAACACTGAAGCTTTCTTT.